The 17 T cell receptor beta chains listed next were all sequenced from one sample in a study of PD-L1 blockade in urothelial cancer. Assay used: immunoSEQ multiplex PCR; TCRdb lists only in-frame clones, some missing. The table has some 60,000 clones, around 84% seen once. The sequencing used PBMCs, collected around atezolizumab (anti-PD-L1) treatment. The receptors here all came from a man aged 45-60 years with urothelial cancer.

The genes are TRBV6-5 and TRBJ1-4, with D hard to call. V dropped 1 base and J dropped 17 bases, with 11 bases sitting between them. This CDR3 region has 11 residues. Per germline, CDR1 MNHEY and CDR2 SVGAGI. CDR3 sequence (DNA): TGTGCCAGCAGTTACTTGGGCACAACCTTTTTT. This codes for CASSYLGTTFF.

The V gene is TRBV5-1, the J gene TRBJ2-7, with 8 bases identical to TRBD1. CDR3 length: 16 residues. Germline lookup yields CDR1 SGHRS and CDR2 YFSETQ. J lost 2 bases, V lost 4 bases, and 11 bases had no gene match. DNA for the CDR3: TGCGCCAGCAGCCCAGGCCGGGACAGGAAGACCTACGAGCAGTACTTC. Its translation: CASSPGRDRKTYEQYF.

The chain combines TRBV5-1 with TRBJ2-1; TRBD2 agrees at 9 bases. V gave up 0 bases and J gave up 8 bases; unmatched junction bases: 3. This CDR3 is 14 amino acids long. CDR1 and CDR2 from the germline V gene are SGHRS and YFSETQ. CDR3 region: CASSLALAGYEQFF. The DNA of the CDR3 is TGCGCCAGCAGCTTGGCGCTAGCGGGATATGAGCAGTTCTTC. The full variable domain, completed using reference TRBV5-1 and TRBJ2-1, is KAGVTQTPRYLIKTRGQQVTLSCSPISGHRSVSWYQQTPGQGLQFLFEYFSETQRNKGNFPGRFSGRQFSNSRSEMNVSTLELGDSALYLCASSLALAGYEQFFGPGTRLTVL.

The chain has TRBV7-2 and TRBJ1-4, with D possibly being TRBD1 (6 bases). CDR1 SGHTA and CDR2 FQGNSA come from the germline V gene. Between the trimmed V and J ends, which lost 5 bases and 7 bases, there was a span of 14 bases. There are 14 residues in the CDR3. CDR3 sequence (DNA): TGTGCCAGCAGCATTACAGGGAGGGGTGAAAAACTGTTTTTT. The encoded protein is CASSITGRGEKLFF.

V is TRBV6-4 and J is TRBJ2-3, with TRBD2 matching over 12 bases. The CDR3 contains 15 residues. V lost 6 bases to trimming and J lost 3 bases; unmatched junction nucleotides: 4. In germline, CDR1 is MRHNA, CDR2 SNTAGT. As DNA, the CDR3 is TGTGCCAGCAGGCGGACTAGCGGGATAACAGATACGCAGTATTTT. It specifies CASRRTSGITDTQYF.

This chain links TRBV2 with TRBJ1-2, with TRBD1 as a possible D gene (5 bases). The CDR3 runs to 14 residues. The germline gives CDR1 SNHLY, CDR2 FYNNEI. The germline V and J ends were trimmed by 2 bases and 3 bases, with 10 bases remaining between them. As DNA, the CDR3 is TGTGCCAGCAGTGAAACGGGGGGGTACTATGGCTACACCTTC. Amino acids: CASSETGGYYGYTF.

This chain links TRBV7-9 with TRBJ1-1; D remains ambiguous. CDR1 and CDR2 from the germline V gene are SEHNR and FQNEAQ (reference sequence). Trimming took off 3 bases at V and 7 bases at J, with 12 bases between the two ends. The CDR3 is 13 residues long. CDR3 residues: CASSFSTGSEAFF. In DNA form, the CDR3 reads TGTGCCAGCAGCTTTTCCACGGGTAGTGAAGCTTTCTTT.

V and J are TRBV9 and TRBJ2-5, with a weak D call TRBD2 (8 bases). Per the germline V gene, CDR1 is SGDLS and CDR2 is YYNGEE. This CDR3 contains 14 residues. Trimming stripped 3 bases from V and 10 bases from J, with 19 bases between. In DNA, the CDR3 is TGTGCCAGCAGCGCGAAGGGACTAGGGGGCTTCCAGTACTTC. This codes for CASSAKGLGGFQYF.

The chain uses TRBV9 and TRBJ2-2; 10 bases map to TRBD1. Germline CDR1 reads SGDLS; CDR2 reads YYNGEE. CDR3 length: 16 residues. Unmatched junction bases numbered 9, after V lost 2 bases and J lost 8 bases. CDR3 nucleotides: TGTGCCAGCAGCGTCCGCGGGACAGGGGTTACGGGGGAGCTGTTTTTT. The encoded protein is CASSVRGTGVTGELFF. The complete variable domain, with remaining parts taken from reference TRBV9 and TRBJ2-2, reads DSGVTQTPKHLITATGQRVTLRCSPRSGDLSVYWYQQSLDQGLQFLIQYYNGEERAKGNILERFSAQQFPDLHSELNLSSLELGDSALYFCASSVRGTGVTGELFFGEGSRLTVL.

The chain's CDR3 is CASSAGLAGFYNEQFF. For the CDR3, the DNA is TGTGCCAGCTCAGCGGGACTAGCGGGGTTCTACAATGAGCAGTTCTTC. The chain combines TRBV18 with TRBJ2-1; 13 bases line up with TRBD2. This CDR3 region has 16 residues. CDR1 is KGHSH, CDR2 LQKENI, per germline. With V trimmed by 5 bases and J by 3 bases, 4 bases remained unmatched.

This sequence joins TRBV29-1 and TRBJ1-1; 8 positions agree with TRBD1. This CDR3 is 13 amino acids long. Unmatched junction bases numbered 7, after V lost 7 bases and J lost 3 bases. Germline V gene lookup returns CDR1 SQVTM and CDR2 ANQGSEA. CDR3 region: CSATGTGYTEAFF. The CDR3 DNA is TGCAGCGCCACCGGGACAGGATACACTGAAGCTTTCTTT.

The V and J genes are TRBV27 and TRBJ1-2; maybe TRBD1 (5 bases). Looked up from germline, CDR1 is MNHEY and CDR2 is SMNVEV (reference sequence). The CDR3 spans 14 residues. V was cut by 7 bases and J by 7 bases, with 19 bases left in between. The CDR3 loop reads CASKLGAGLSGYTF. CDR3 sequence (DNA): TGTGCCAGCAAACTCGGTGCAGGGCTCTCTGGCTACACCTTC.

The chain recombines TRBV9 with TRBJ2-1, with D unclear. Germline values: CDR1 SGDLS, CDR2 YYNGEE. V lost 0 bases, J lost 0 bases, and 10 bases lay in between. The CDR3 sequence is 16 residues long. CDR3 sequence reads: CASSVDLGRSYNEQFF. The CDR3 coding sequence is TGTGCCAGCAGCGTAGACCTCGGTCGCTCCTACAATGAGCAGTTCTTC.

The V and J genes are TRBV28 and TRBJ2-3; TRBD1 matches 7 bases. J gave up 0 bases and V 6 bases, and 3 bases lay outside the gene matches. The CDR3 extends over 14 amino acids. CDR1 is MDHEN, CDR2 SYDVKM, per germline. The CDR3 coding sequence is TGTGCCAGCAGATCGGGACAGAGCACAGATACGCAGTATTTT. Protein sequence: CASRSGQSTDTQYF. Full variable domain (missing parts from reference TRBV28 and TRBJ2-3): DVKVTQSSRYLVKRTGEKVFLECVQDMDHENMFWYRQDPGLGLRLIYFSYDVKMKEKGDIPEGYSVSREKKERFSLILESASTNQTSMYLCASRSGQSTDTQYFGPGTRLTVL.

The CDR3 DNA sequence: TGTGCCAGCAGCGCACACCCGAACACTGAAGCTTTCTTT. Translating it yields CASSAHPNTEAFF. The chain joins TRBV7-8 to TRBJ1-1; D remains ambiguous. Looked up from germline, CDR1 is SGHVS and CDR2 is FQNEAQ. This CDR3 is built from 13 residues. V was clipped by 5 bases and J by 1 base, with 8 bases between them.

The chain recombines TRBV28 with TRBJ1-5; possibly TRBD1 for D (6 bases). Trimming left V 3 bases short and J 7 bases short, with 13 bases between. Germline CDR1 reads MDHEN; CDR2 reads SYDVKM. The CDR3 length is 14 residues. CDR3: CASSLGGGGQPQHF. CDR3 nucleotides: TGTGCCAGCAGTTTGGGGGGAGGGGGACAGCCCCAGCATTTT.

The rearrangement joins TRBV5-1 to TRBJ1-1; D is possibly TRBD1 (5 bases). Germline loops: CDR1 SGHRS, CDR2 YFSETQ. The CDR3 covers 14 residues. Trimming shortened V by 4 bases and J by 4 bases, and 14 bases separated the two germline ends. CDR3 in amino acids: CASSNQGRVTEAFF. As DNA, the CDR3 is TGCGCCAGCAGCAACCAGGGTCGGGTCACTGAAGCTTTCTTT.